This record covers a single T cell receptor beta chain. The sample comes from a study of blood T cell repertoires in COVID-19. Per the study methods: Amplification from reference gene primers served as the basis for estimated nucleated cell counts. Sequenced by immunoSEQ multiplex PCR; TCRdb stores in-frame clones only, minus some. The DNA was the basis for D and trimming; V, J and clone size are from that table. The table shows 450,000 or so clones, with 80% to 90% occurring only once. This CDR3 spans 13 amino acids. Germline V lookup: CDR1 MRHNA, CDR2 SNTAGT. V lost 5 bases to trimming and J lost 1 base, with 6 bases between them. The Seattle patients joined while their infection was active and were tracked longitudinally afterward.

Sequencing used peripheral blood. V and J are TRBV6-4 and TRBJ1-5, with unresolved D. This sequence originates from a man younger than 35 with COVID-19, enrolled during active disease. CDR3 DNA sequence: TGTGCCAGCAGTTCAGAAAGCAATCAGCCCCAGCATTTT. It is translated as CASSSESNQPQHF.